This T cell receptor (beta chain) was captured by sequencing in a study of molecular identifiers for immune sequencing clone quantification. The study's findings and limits: Clones exceeding 20 RNA copies carried over 99% of effector molecules but under 1% of naive-cell molecules.

Naive CD8 libraries came from around 20,000 to 990,000 sorted cells with 10%, 30% or 50% RNA. Naive CD8 T cell sorting was performed on the CD8+CD4-CCR7+CD45RA+ phenotype. This clonotype was picked up many times. Its antigen is unknown. Bulk TCR library preparation followed previously described methods with listed TCR primers. TCRdb used MiXCR to reprocess the PCR reads, holding one entry per CDR3 protein. This sample yields 490,000 or so distinct CDR3 sequences, of which about 25% are seen a single time; under 0.8% belongs to the top ten. The sequenced sample was naive CD8+ T cells from blood, with Jurkat cell RNA spiked in. Subset noted: FACS-sorted CD8+CD4-CCR7+CD45RA+ naive T cells. The origin of this receptor is a human donor in good health. Some libraries in this study had Jurkat cell RNA spiked in.

CDR3 loop: CASSSIASEKNIQYF. The CDR3 DNA reads TGTGCCAGCAGCTCGATTGCTAGCGAAAAAAACATTCAGTACTTC. The V call is TRBV7-9, the J call TRBJ2-4; TRBD2 is a possible D gene (6 bases). Germline assignment: CDR1 SEHNR and CDR2 FQNEAQ (reference sequence). Trimming pared 4 bases from V and 4 bases from J, leaving 14 bases between. The CDR3 is made up of 15 amino acids.